This T cell receptor (beta chain) is drawn from a study of T cell repertoires in aging, cancer and after chemotherapy. Study-level information: Donor ages fell into six groups from 30 or younger up to 70 or older. Study-level points and caveats: The repertoire data cannot show anything about immunological memory following chemotherapy. Loss of evenness, beyond lost richness, contributed to age-related TCR diversity decline in cancer patients. Age-matched healthy donors had significantly more diverse, less clonal blood TCR repertoires than untreated cancer patients.

Multiplex touch-down PCR with TRB-A/B primers amplified rearranged V-D-J TRB sequences. From the multiplex PCR reads, TCRdb called clonotypes with MiXCR, one entry per CDR3 protein. The table shows 10,000 to 12,000 distinct CDR3 sequences, with 32% occurring only once. The template was genomic DNA from peripheral blood, not RNA. Only a few counts were recorded for this clonotype. Its antigen remains unidentified. Germline CDR1 and CDR2: MNHEY and SMNVEV (reference sequence). Trimming cost V 3 bases and J 7 bases, with 13 bases left between them. The length of the CDR3 is 14 residues. The clonotype originates from a human donor in good health. The sequencing sample was made of blood. The chain has TRBV27 and TRBJ1-5; possibly TRBD1 for D (5 bases). Here the CDR3 reads CASSFVGVKQPQHF. The DNA of the CDR3 is TGTGCCAGCAGTTTTGTGGGGGTTAAGCAGCCCCAGCATTTT.